Shown below are 3 T cell receptor beta chains from a single sample sequenced in a study of early T cells in non-severe SARS-CoV-2 infection. One entry per CDR3 protein, called by TCRdb with MiXCR from the 5' RACE reads. The repertoire includes nearly 95,000 distinct CDR3 sequences, over 15% of them detected once, and approximately 5.1% sits in the top ten. Here the sequenced sample was whole blood, taken at baseline. The receptor source for this set is an adult who was a healthcare worker with PCR-confirmed SARS-CoV-2 infection or an uninfected control (not recorded which).

This clonotype was seen a handful of times. The J gene is TRBJ2-5, the V gene TRBV7-3, with D perhaps matching TRBD2 (5 bases). The germline V gene has CDR1 SGHTA and CDR2 FQGTGA. The germline V and J ends were trimmed by 2 bases and 5 bases, with 12 bases remaining between them. This CDR3 is built from 14 residues. The CDR3 sequence: CASSLQPGGETQYF. CDR3 nucleotides: TGTGCCAGCAGCTTACAGCCCGGCGGGGAGACCCAGTACTTC.

Ten or more counts support this clonotype. This rearrangement joins TRBV11-3 to TRBJ2-1; no reliable D call. V was trimmed by 8 bases and J by 2 bases, leaving 10 bases between them. There are 13 residues in the CDR3. From germline, CDR1 is SGHNT and CDR2 YENEEA. The CDR3 DNA reads as TGTGCCAGCGGGAACAAGGCCTACAATGAGCAGTTCTTC. Translating it yields CASGNKAYNEQFF.

The sample holds a few counts of this clonotype. In nucleotides, the CDR3 is TGTGCCAGCAGCTTATTAGGGTTTTCTACGGGAGCCAACGTCCTGACTTTC. This codes for CASSLLGFSTGANVLTF. The V and J genes are TRBV5-4 and TRBJ2-6; tentative D call: TRBD2 (5 bases). The germline V gene encodes CDR1 SGHNT and CDR2 YYREEE (reference sequence). CDR3 length: 17 residues. The V end lost 2 bases, the J end lost 7 bases, and 19 bases lay between the germline ends.